The clone carrying this TCR beta chain was counted between two and nine times. Its antigen is not identified. Sorting of CD4+ naive, central memory, regulatory and stem cell-like memory cells was performed via CD45RO/CCR7/CD25/CD127/CD95/CD27. The data originate from a study of beta chain features in type 1 diabetes. Study-wide results and limits: In the patient group, naive, central memory and Treg TCRB repertoires seemed more alike than in the healthy donor group.

The CDR3 is made up of 14 amino acids. Germline lookup yields CDR1 SGHTA and CDR2 FQGTGA. V lost 6 bases and J lost 5; bases outside the gene matches: 5. Every bit of the isolated RNA underwent reverse transcription, so sequencing read expressed TCRB transcripts. Profiling relied on immunoSEQ multiplex PCR, and the TCRdb table lists in-frame clones only, not all of them. The top ten hold around 0.1% of the sample, which has hundreds of thousands of clones, less than 20% seen once. The TCR comes from a man between 18 and 29 years old in good health. The rearrangement uses TRBV7-3 and TRBJ2-1; 9 bases line up with TRBD1. Sequenced: naive CD4+ T cells from blood. The CDR3: CASSRTGANNEQFF. For the CDR3, the DNA is TGTGCCAGCAGTCGGACAGGGGCAAACAATGAGCAGTTCTTC.